Shown below are 32 T cell receptor beta chains from a single sample sequenced in a study of T cells in Graves' hyperthyroidism and ophthalmopathy. RNA transcripts gave rise to amplified TCR beta CDR3 regions. A set of HTBI primers served as the primers for a first-round RT-PCR of the TCR CDR3. TCRdb re-analysed the multiplex PCR reads in MiXCR, keeping a single row per CDR3 protein. The top ten clones hold roughly 7.5% of a sample with fewer than 350,000 distinct CDR3 sequences, about an eighth of them seen once. Source material: blood. These receptor sequences come from a woman aged 25 to 39 with Graves' hyperthyroidism that later progressed to Graves' ophthalmopathy.

This clonotype was seen ten or more times. For the CDR3, the DNA is TGTGCCAGCAGTTTGGGCAGGAATCAGCCCCAGCATTTT. It codes for CASSLGRNQPQHF. The gene calls are TRBV12-3 or TRBV12-4 and TRBJ1-5, with D unclear. Trimming took off 3 bases at V and 4 bases at J, with 7 bases between the two ends. The CDR3 is 13 residues long.

Only a few counts were recorded for this clonotype. This chain joins TRBV27 and TRBJ2-5; D call uncertain. The CDR3 runs to 13 residues. V was cut by 1 base and J by 7 bases, with 10 bases left in between. Germline CDR1 is MNHEY and CDR2 is SMNVEV (reference sequence). The CDR3 DNA reads TGTGCCAGCAGTTTATACCCCATTGGGACCCAGTACTTC. It yields the protein CASSLYPIGTQYF.

Only a few counts were recorded for this clonotype. Germline is not matched at one junction end, which may reflect a read error. This chain links TRBV4-1 with TRBJ2-7; D is unclear. This CDR3 is 15 amino acids long. Germline CDR1 is MGHRA and CDR2 is YSYEKL. In nucleotides, the CDR3 is TGCGCCAGCACCCAAAAGGAGAGGAACCCAAACGAGCAGTACTTC. Its translation: CASTQKERNPNEQYF.

This clonotype was observed many times. This chain joins TRBV12-3 or TRBV12-4 and TRBJ2-2; D gene ambiguous. The CDR3 consists of 15 residues. The V end lost 1 base, the J end lost 2 bases, and 8 bases lay between the germline ends. This CDR3 reads CASSLGSINTGELFF. In nucleotides, the CDR3 is TGTGCCAGCAGTTTAGGGAGCATTAACACCGGGGAGCTGTTTTTT.

This clonotype has ten or more counts. V gene TRBV6-1 combines with J gene TRBJ2-1; a weak D match, TRBD2 (6 bases). V lost 8 bases and J lost 8, with 16 bases in between. CDR1 is MNHNS and CDR2 is SASEGT in the germline V gene. The CDR3 is 13 residues long. The CDR3 sequence is CASWDSDVYEQFF. The CDR3 coding sequence is TGTGCCAGCTGGGACTCGGACGTCTATGAGCAGTTCTTC.

This clonotype was counted between two and nine times. The rearrangement links TRBV4-1 to TRBJ2-6; D remains ambiguous. V shed 2 bases and J shed 2 bases, with 1 base lying between them. The CDR3 has 13 amino acids. Germline-derived CDR1 and CDR2 are MGHRA and YSYEKL. CDR3: CASSQPGANVLTF. The CDR3 DNA is TGCGCCAGCAGCCAACCTGGGGCCAACGTCCTGACTTTC.

In its sample, this clonotype was seen many times. The chain links TRBV6-1 to TRBJ2-1, with D perhaps assigned TRBD1 or TRBD2 (5 bases each). The CDR3 covers 16 residues. Looked up from germline, CDR1 is MNHNS and CDR2 is SASEGT. Trimming took off 2 bases at V and 1 base at J, with 12 bases between the two ends. The CDR3 spells CASSELAEGSYNEQFF. CDR3 coding DNA: TGTGCCAGCAGTGAACTGGCCGAGGGGTCCTACAATGAGCAGTTCTTC.

There are a few counts of this clonotype. V and J are TRBV29-1 and TRBJ2-2, with D unclear. Germline V gene sequence: CDR1 SQVTM, CDR2 ANQGSEA. The CDR3 contains 13 residues. V was cut by 3 bases and J by 2 bases, with 7 bases left in between. CDR3 nucleotides: TGCAGCGTTGATAGGGTAAACACCGGGGAGCTGTTTTTT. This codes for CSVDRVNTGELFF.

This clonotype has ten or more counts. The rearrangement uses TRBV11-2 and TRBJ2-7; a weak D match, TRBD1 (6 bases). The CDR3 sequence is 13 residues long. V was trimmed by 7 bases and J by 6 bases, leaving 16 bases between them. Germline V gene sequence: CDR1 SGHAT, CDR2 FQNNGV. The DNA for the CDR3 is TGTGCCAGCAACCAGGGGAGTTTCCTCGAGCAGTACTTC. Its translation: CASNQGSFLEQYF.

This clonotype has at least ten counts. The chain recombines TRBV11-3 with TRBJ1-1, with no clear D. Germline CDR1 reads SGHNT; CDR2 reads YENEEA. CDR3 length: 13 residues. Between the trimmed V and J ends, which lost 5 bases and 4 bases, there was a span of 11 bases. CDR3 sequence: CASSRGSGTEAFF. CDR3 nucleotides: TGTGCCAGCAGCCGAGGAAGTGGCACTGAAGCTTTCTTT.

A few counts support this clonotype. The CDR3 protein is CASSILGRPPGYTF. CDR3 sequence (DNA): TGTGCCAGTAGTATTCTGGGCAGACCGCCCGGCTACACCTTC. The chain joins TRBV19 to TRBJ1-2, with D hard to call. Trimming pared 3 bases from V and 8 bases from J, leaving 16 bases between. This CDR3 region has 14 residues. The germline CDR1 and CDR2 sequences are LNHDA and SQIVND (reference sequence).

This clonotype was seen many times. This chain uses TRBV7-9 with TRBJ2-1, with 10 bases aligning to TRBD2. Germline-derived CDR1 and CDR2 are SEHNR and FQNEAQ (reference sequence). CDR3 size: 17 residues. Losses at the gene ends were 3 bases for V and 7 bases for J; bases not matched to a gene: 12. CDR3 coding DNA: TGTGCCAGCAGCTTTACCCCTCTGGCTAGCGGGAGAAATGAGCAGTTCTTC. Amino acid sequence: CASSFTPLASGRNEQFF.

This clonotype was counted many times. The chain recombines TRBV28 with TRBJ2-2; D unclear. Germline CDR1 is MDHEN and CDR2 is SYDVKM. CDR3 length equals 15 residues. Trimming cost V 6 bases and J 1 base, with 12 bases left between them. The CDR3, as DNA: TGTGCCAGCAGGATTCAGTCAATGAACACCGGGGAGCTGTTTTTT. As protein: CASRIQSMNTGELFF. Using reference TRBV28 and TRBJ2-2 for the parts outside the CDR3, the full variable domain is DVKVTQSSRYLVKRTGEKVFLECVQDMDHENMFWYRQDPGLGLRLIYFSYDVKMKEKGDIPEGYSVSREKKERFSLILESASTNQTSMYLCASRIQSMNTGELFFGEGSRLTVL.

This clonotype has ten or more counts. The rearrangement joins TRBV20-1 to TRBJ2-7; D is perhaps TRBD1 (6 bases). Per the germline V gene, CDR1 is DFQATT and CDR2 is SNEGSKA (reference sequence). V shed 1 base and J shed 3 bases, with 13 bases lying between them. This CDR3 is 14 amino acids long. The DNA of the CDR3 is TGCAGTGCTAGAGTTCCGGGACATATCTACGAGCAGTACTTC. Translated, it gives CSARVPGHIYEQYF.

This clonotype showed up many times. The genes are TRBV2 and TRBJ1-4; weak D call: TRBD1 (5 bases). The CDR3 has 14 residues. Between the trimmed V and J ends, which lost 6 bases and 3 bases, there was a span of 11 bases. The germline V gene encodes CDR1 SNHLY and CDR2 FYNNEI. The CDR3 loop reads CASREGRANEKLFF. The CDR3 DNA is TGTGCCAGCAGAGAGGGCAGGGCTAATGAAAAACTGTTTTTT.

V is TRBV4-2 and J is TRBJ2-7; weak D call: TRBD2 (5 bases). Germline CDR1 LGHNA, CDR2 YNFKEQ. The ends were cut back, 5 bases at V and 0 bases at J, with 8 bases in the middle. This CDR3 spans 13 amino acids. CDR3 protein: CASSWTLSYEQYF. For the CDR3, the DNA is TGTGCCAGCAGCTGGACTCTCTCCTACGAGCAGTACTTC.

This clonotype was seen many times. The chain is built from TRBV7-3 and TRBJ2-7; 8 nucleotides agree with TRBD2. The V and J ends lost 5 bases and 5 bases, in that order; junction bases with no gene match: 11. The CDR3 runs 15 residues. Germline V gene data show CDR1 as SGHTA and CDR2 as FQGTGA. The CDR3 coding sequence is TGTGCCAGCAGCCCCTCTGGACTAGCAGGGGACGAGCAGTACTTC. Protein: CASSPSGLAGDEQYF.

The chain couples TRBV4-1 to TRBJ2-1; 8 bases are a match to TRBD1. Germline values: CDR1 MGHRA, CDR2 YSYEKL. Losses at the gene ends were 1 base for V and 7 bases for J; bases not matched to a gene: 6. CDR3 length equals 15 residues. The CDR3 protein is CASSQGQGARNEQFF. In DNA, the CDR3 is TGCGCCAGCAGCCAAGGGCAGGGGGCGCGGAATGAGCAGTTCTTC.

This clonotype was seen repeatedly, ten times or more. The chain carries TRBV7-6 and TRBJ2-7, with 13 bases that match TRBD2. V lost 5 bases, J lost 0 bases, and 4 bases stayed unmatched. The germline CDR1 and CDR2 sequences are SGHVS and FNYEAQ. The CDR3 runs 16 residues. The CDR3 loop is CASSPGLAGDSYEQYF. As DNA, the CDR3 is TGTGCCAGCAGCCCAGGACTAGCGGGAGACTCCTACGAGCAGTACTTC.

This clonotype was counted a few times. The chain has TRBV5-4 and TRBJ2-5; 10 nucleotides match TRBD2. Trimming at V came to 4 bases and at J to 2 bases, leaving 5 bases not matched to a gene. CDR1 SGHNT and CDR2 YYREEE come from the germline V gene (reference sequence). The CDR3 runs to 15 residues. CDR3 DNA: TGTGCCAGCAGCGTACGGACTAGCGGACAAGAGACCCAGTACTTC. This translates into CASSVRTSGQETQYF.

The chain employs TRBV12-3 or TRBV12-4 and TRBJ2-1; TRBD2 is a possible D gene (5 bases). Trimming removed 4 bases at V and 5 bases at J, with 9 bases between. This CDR3 comprises 13 residues. CDR3 DNA: TGTGCCAGCAGTTCACTAGGCAACAATGAGCAGTTCTTC. Translating it yields CASSSLGNNEQFF.

Worth noting for this clonotype: One end of the junction is discordant with germline, which a read error may explain. V gene TRBV7-9 combines with J gene TRBJ2-3; D tentatively reads TRBD1 or TRBD2 (6 bases each). CDR3 length: 15 amino acids. Germline assignment: CDR1 SEHNR and CDR2 FQNEAQ (reference sequence). CDR3 nucleotide sequence: TGTGCCAACAGCTTAACGGGGGCAATCACAGATACGCAGTATTTT. Translation: CANSLTGAITDTQYF.

In its sample, this clonotype was seen a few times. A much larger clone lies a single base off, so this may be a read error. The chain recombines TRBV29-1 with TRBJ1-1, with D unresolved. The CDR3 has 12 residues. Germline values: CDR1 SQVTM, CDR2 ANQGSEA. CDR3 DNA: TGCAGCGTTGTTGCGTGGAACACTGAAGCTTTATTT. As protein: CSVVAWNTEALF.

The CDR3 reads CASSIGSGGQETQYF. CDR3 coding DNA: TGTGCCAGTAGTATAGGTAGCGGGGGGCAAGAGACCCAGTACTTC. This chain uses TRBV19 with TRBJ2-5; 10 bases fit TRBD2. The CDR3 loop spans 15 amino acids. V was clipped by 1 base and J by 2 bases; unmatched bases: 1. Germline V lookup: CDR1 LNHDA, CDR2 SQIVND (reference sequence).

This chain uses TRBV6-1 with TRBJ1-4; D possibly corresponds to TRBD1 (5 bases). Germline V CDR1 and CDR2: MNHNS, SASEGT. The CDR3 spans 14 residues. V was clipped by 5 bases and J by 7 bases, with 14 bases between them. The CDR3 protein is CASSLTTAAEKLFF. CDR3 coding DNA: TGTGCCAGCAGTCTAACGACAGCCGCTGAAAAACTGTTTTTT.

V and J are TRBV7-2 and TRBJ1-1; tentative D call: TRBD1 (6 bases). There are 19 residues in the CDR3. CDR1 is SGHTA, CDR2 FQGNSA, per germline. Trimming pared 2 bases from V and 8 bases from J, leaving 30 bases between. The CDR3 DNA is TGTGCCAGCAGCTTATGGGGGGGGGGGGGGGGGGGGGGGGGGGCCGAAGCTTTCTTT. Amino acids: CASSLWGGGGGGGGAEAFF.

There are a few counts of this clonotype. The V gene is TRBV13, the J gene TRBJ2-7, with 9 bases matching TRBD1. J lost 7 bases, V lost 3 bases, and 13 bases had no gene match. The CDR3 totals 16 residues. Germline assignment: CDR1 PRHDT and CDR2 FYEKMQ (reference sequence). CDR3 in DNA: TGTGCCAGCAGCTTCGTCCCGGGACAGGGACGTGGGGAGCAGTACTTC. The encoded protein is CASSFVPGQGRGEQYF.

This clonotype showed up many times. V and J are TRBV7-2 and TRBJ2-7; 8 bases are shared with TRBD2. CDR1 SGHTA and CDR2 FQGNSA come from the germline V gene. CDR3 length equals 14 residues. The V segment lost 6 bases and the J segment 3 bases; nucleotides outside the gene matches: 7. DNA of the CDR3: TGTGCCAGCAGACCGTCGGGGGGGAGCTACGAGCAGTACTTC. Protein sequence: CASRPSGGSYEQYF.

In its sample, this clonotype was seen many times. The genes are TRBV7-2 and TRBJ2-7; TRBD2 might be the D (6 bases). Per the germline V gene, CDR1 is SGHTA and CDR2 is FQGNSA. This CDR3 has 15 amino acids. The V end lost 3 bases, the J end lost 1 base, and 13 bases lay between the germline ends. The CDR3 region is CASSLGGAGSYEQYF. CDR3 DNA sequence: TGTGCCAGCAGCTTGGGCGGGGCAGGTTCCTACGAGCAGTACTTC. Drawing the rest from reference TRBV7-2 and TRBJ2-7, the complete variable domain is GAGVSQSPSNKVTEKGKDVELRCDPISGHTALYWYRQSLGQGLEFLIYFQGNSAPDKSGLPSDRFSAERTGGSVSTLTIQRTQQEDSAVYLCASSLGGAGSYEQYFGPGTRLTVT.

This clonotype was found many times. The chain joins TRBV27 to TRBJ1-1; 7 bases are shared with TRBD1. This CDR3 has 12 residues. V trimming: 4 bases; J trimming: 5 bases; junction bases outside the gene matches: 1. Germline lookup yields CDR1 MNHEY and CDR2 SMNVEV (reference sequence). CDR3 region: CASSSGGTEAFF. In nucleotides, the CDR3 is TGTGCCAGCAGTTCAGGGGGGACTGAAGCTTTCTTT.

At least ten counts were recorded for this clonotype. This chain links TRBV18 with TRBJ2-3, with D perhaps assigned TRBD1 or TRBD2 (5 bases each). Looked up from germline, CDR1 is KGHSH and CDR2 is LQKENI. Deletions cut 3 bases from V and 0 bases from J, with 16 bases between. There are 17 residues in the CDR3. The CDR3 region is CASSPPGRGGSTDTQYF. CDR3 nucleotide sequence: TGTGCCAGCTCACCCCCAGGGAGAGGCGGAAGCACAGATACGCAGTATTTT.

This clonotype was seen repeatedly, ten times or more. The rearrangement joins TRBV19 to TRBJ2-7; possibly TRBD1 or TRBD2 for D (5 bases each). Germline V lookup: CDR1 LNHDA, CDR2 SQIVND (reference sequence). CDR3 length: 14 amino acids. V dropped 10 bases and J dropped 2 bases, with 18 bases sitting between them. As DNA, the CDR3 is TGTGCCACCTCAAAGGGACGGTTCCCCTACGAGCAGTACTTC. This encodes CATSKGRFPYEQYF.